This T cell receptor beta chain was captured in a study of T cell repertoires in aging, cancer and after chemotherapy. Peripheral blood genomic DNA, not sorted cells or RNA, was the template. Whole-study findings and limits: Untreated cancer patients had significantly lower blood TCR diversity than age-matched healthy donors. Healthy donors lost TCR diversity with age mainly through richness, cancer patients through richness and evenness.

The germline V gene has CDR1 SGHRS and CDR2 YFSETQ. There are 13 residues in the CDR3. The V gene end was trimmed by 4 bases and the J gene end by 11 bases; junction bases not matched to a gene: 7. A mixed TRB-A/B primer pool amplified rearranged TRB by multiplex touch-down PCR. One entry per CDR3 protein, called by TCRdb with MiXCR from the multiplex PCR reads. Of 9,000 to 13,000 distinct CDR3 sequences in the sample, approximately 32% were seen once. About this clonotype itself: Its antigen is unknown.

Sequencing used blood. This TCR came from a human donor in good health. The donor label of this sample is uncertain. The rearrangement joins TRBV5-1 to TRBJ1-1; 11 nucleotides line up with TRBD1. The CDR3 DNA reads TGCGCCAGCAGCCTGGATGGACAGGGGGCGGCTTTCTTT. Its protein product is CASSLDGQGAAFF.